These 21 T cell receptor beta chains were sequenced from one sample in a study of T cells after yellow fever vaccination. TCRdb analysed the 5' RACE reads with MiXCR anew, one entry per CDR3 protein. The repertoire consists of about 340,000 distinct CDR3 sequences, with about 4% occurring once and the leading ten covering roughly 26%. The sequenced sample was PBMCs, obtained 5 days after the yellow fever booster vaccination. The receptors here all came from a man aged 18 to 29 who received the YFV17D yellow fever vaccine.

Only a few counts were recorded for this clonotype. V gene TRBV29-1 combines with J gene TRBJ2-2; D remains ambiguous. Trimming pared 3 bases from V and 6 bases from J, leaving 8 bases between. CDR1 and CDR2 (germline): SQVTM, ANQGSEA. The CDR3 consists of 12 residues. Written as DNA, the CDR3 is TGCAGCGTTGAGTACGGATCCGGGGAGCTGTTTTTT. Translating it yields CSVEYGSGELFF.

In its sample, this clonotype was seen a few times. The chain joins TRBV7-6 to TRBJ1-6; D remains unclear. The germline V and J ends were trimmed by 5 bases and 6 bases, with 20 bases remaining between them. The CDR3 sequence is 17 residues long. Germline values: CDR1 SGHVS, CDR2 FNYEAQ. The CDR3 region is CASSPGLSGGLNSPLHF. For the CDR3, the DNA is TGTGCCAGCAGCCCCGGTCTTTCGGGAGGACTTAATTCACCCCTCCACTTT.

In its sample, this clonotype was seen a few times. The chain uses TRBV6-5 and TRBJ2-2, with TRBD1 matching 7 bases. The length of the CDR3 is 14 residues. The V segment lost 5 bases and the J segment 5 bases; nucleotides outside the gene matches: 5. Germline V CDR1 and CDR2: MNHEY, SVGAGI. The CDR3 is CASSPNRGTGELFF. The CDR3 coding sequence is TGTGCCAGCAGTCCCAACAGGGGTACCGGGGAGCTGTTTTTT.

In its sample, this clonotype was seen a few times. The chain links TRBV12-3 or TRBV12-4 to TRBJ1-2; D remains unclear. V was pared by 3 bases and J by 8 bases, with 13 bases between. This CDR3 is built from 13 residues. CDR3: CASSFQEGLGYTF. The CDR3 DNA is TGTGCCAGCAGTTTTCAGGAAGGGCTCGGCTACACCTTC.

This clonotype was counted only a few times. The chain carries TRBV5-6 and TRBJ2-1; perhaps D is TRBD1 or TRBD2 (5 bases each). With 4 bases removed from V and 4 bases from J, the gap between germline ends came to 18 bases. The CDR3 runs 16 residues. CDR1 is SGHDT, CDR2 YYEEEE, per germline. Written as DNA, the CDR3 is TGTGCCAGCAGCCCAGAGGGGATCCAAGGATACAATGAGCAGTTCTTC. As protein: CASSPEGIQGYNEQFF.

The chain combines TRBV5-6 with TRBJ2-2, with 7 bases that match TRBD1. CDR3 length: 17 amino acids. The germline V gene encodes CDR1 SGHDT and CDR2 YYEEEE. J was trimmed by 8 bases and V by 0 bases; bases with no gene match: 13. The CDR3: CASSLAGQGVLQGELFF. The CDR3 DNA reads as TGTGCCAGCAGCTTGGCCGGTCAGGGGGTACTACAAGGGGAGCTGTTTTTT.

The sample holds a few counts of this clonotype. This chain joins TRBV7-2 and TRBJ2-2; no clear D. Germline V gene lookup returns CDR1 SGHTA and CDR2 FQGNSA. This CDR3 is 16 amino acids long. Trimming took off 3 bases at V and 2 bases at J, with 13 bases between the two ends. DNA of the CDR3: TGTGCCAGCAGCTTTGGCGTAACAACTAACACCGGGGAGCTGTTTTTT. It codes for CASSFGVTTNTGELFF.

This clonotype came up many times. The genes are TRBV12-3 or TRBV12-4 and TRBJ1-1; maybe TRBD1 (5 bases). V gave up 1 base and J gave up 7 bases, with 7 bases separating them. There are 12 residues in the CDR3. The DNA for the CDR3 is TGTGCCAGCAGTTTAGGCAGGGTTGAAGCTTTCTTT. Protein product: CASSLGRVEAFF.

The V call is TRBV18, the J call TRBJ1-1; D might be TRBD1 (5 bases). The V gene lost 3 bases and the J gene lost 3 bases, with 11 bases spanning the gap. Germline lookup yields CDR1 KGHSH and CDR2 LQKENI. CDR3 length: 14 amino acids. CDR3 loop: CASSPRSGHTEAFF. In DNA form, the CDR3 reads TGTGCCAGCTCACCCCGGTCAGGGCACACTGAAGCTTTCTTT. Full variable domain (missing parts from reference TRBV18 and TRBJ1-1): NAGVMQNPRHLVRRRGQEARLRCSPMKGHSHVYWYRQLPEEGLKFMVYLQKENIIDESGMPKERFSAEFPKEGPSILRIQQVVRGDSAAYFCASSPRSGHTEAFFGQGTRLTVV.

This chain links TRBV12-3 or TRBV12-4 with TRBJ1-2, with D possibly matching TRBD1 (5 bases). This CDR3 spans 12 amino acids. Trimming shortened V by 6 bases and J by 8 bases, and 13 bases separated the two germline ends. The CDR3 nucleotides are TGTGCCAGCAGGGGGGGATCAGAAGGCTACACCTTC. Its translation: CASRGGSEGYTF.

This clonotype showed up just a few times. This chain uses TRBV5-1 with TRBJ2-1; a weak D match, TRBD2 (6 bases). This CDR3 is 14 amino acids long. V lost 1 base, J lost 9 bases, and 14 bases lay in between. CDR1 is SGHRS, CDR2 YFSETQ, per germline. The CDR3 nucleotides are TGCGCCAGCAGCTTGTCTTCTAGCGAGGCTGAGCAGTTCTTC. It is translated as CASSLSSSEAEQFF.

The chain combines TRBV5-1 with TRBJ1-6, with D unresolved. Trimming left V 4 bases short and J 6 bases short, with 11 bases between. The CDR3 is 14 amino acids. Germline CDR1 reads SGHRS; CDR2 reads YFSETQ. CDR3 DNA: TGCGCCAGCAGCGGTCAGCCTAGTAATTCACCCCTCCACTTT. Amino acids: CASSGQPSNSPLHF.

This clonotype was observed a few times. This chain connects TRBV29-1 to TRBJ1-1; no clear D. CDR1 SQVTM and CDR2 ANQGSEA come from the germline V gene. The CDR3 totals 15 residues. V lost 3 bases and J lost 0, with 14 bases in between. CDR3 in amino acids: CSVENLVGVNTEAFF. As DNA, the CDR3 is TGCAGCGTTGAGAACTTGGTCGGAGTGAACACTGAAGCTTTCTTT.

The rearrangement joins TRBV12-3 or TRBV12-4 to TRBJ1-1, with D possibly being TRBD1 (5 bases). V was trimmed by 0 bases and J by 5 bases, leaving 10 bases between them. This CDR3 has 14 amino acids. The CDR3 protein is CASSLARGLTEAFF. The CDR3 nucleotides read TGTGCCAGCAGTTTAGCGCGGGGGTTAACTGAAGCTTTCTTT.

This clonotype was seen a few times. The rearrangement joins TRBV14 to TRBJ2-7; 8 bases line up with TRBD2. The CDR3 is 16 amino acids. Germline loops: CDR1 SGHDN, CDR2 FVKESK. The ends lost 4 bases at V and 1 base at J; junction bases unmatched: 9. Here the CDR3 reads CASSPLGREGSYEQYF. The CDR3 DNA is TGTGCCAGCAGCCCGTTGGGACGGGAGGGATCCTACGAGCAGTACTTC. Full variable domain (outside the CDR3, taken from reference TRBV14 and TRBJ2-7): EAGVTQFPSHSVIEKGQTVTLRCDPISGHDNLYWYRRVMGKEIKFLLHFVKESKQDESGMPNNRFLAERTGGTYSTLKVQPAELEDSGVYFCASSPLGREGSYEQYFGPGTRLTVT.

V gene TRBV20-1 combines with J gene TRBJ2-5; 9 bases match TRBD2. The CDR3 extends over 14 amino acids. The J segment lost 5 bases and the V segment lost 3 bases, leaving 7 bases of the junction unmatched. CDR1 and CDR2 from the germline V gene are DFQATT and SNEGSKA (reference sequence). The CDR3 bases are TGCAGTGCTAGGCGGGGGGGCGTTGAGGAGACCCAGTACTTC. It codes for CSARRGGVEETQYF.

The chain combines TRBV6-2 or TRBV6-3 with TRBJ2-7, with D maybe TRBD2 (7 bases). The V gene's germline CDR1 is MNHEY and CDR2 SVGEGT. The CDR3 is made up of 15 amino acids. V gave up 6 bases and J gave up 1 base, with 16 bases separating them. The CDR3 sequence: CASRTGGSASYEQYF. CDR3 bases: TGTGCCAGCAGAACGGGGGGCTCCGCTTCCTACGAGCAGTACTTC.

This clonotype was counted between two and nine times. This rearrangement joins TRBV20-1 to TRBJ1-2, with TRBD1 matching over 8 bases. CDR3 length: 17 residues. With V trimmed by 3 bases and J by 6 bases, 18 bases remained unmatched. Germline CDR1 is DFQATT and CDR2 is SNEGSKA (reference sequence). This CDR3 is CSASPIEGQGFDNGYTF. The CDR3 DNA reads as TGCAGTGCTAGTCCCATTGAAGGACAGGGATTCGACAATGGCTACACCTTC.

This clonotype was observed a handful of times. V gene TRBV18 combines with J gene TRBJ1-2, with no clear D. V was cut by 3 bases and J by 8 bases, with 19 bases left in between. Germline V gives CDR1 KGHSH, CDR2 LQKENI. CDR3 length: 15 amino acids. In nucleotides, the CDR3 is TGTGCCAGCTCACCCGCGGTCAGTACAATTGAAGGCTACACCTTC. Its protein product is CASSPAVSTIEGYTF.

This clonotype was detected ten times or more. The CDR3 sequence: CASSAGQHQETQYF. The CDR3 DNA follows: TGCGCCAGCAGCGCGGGACAGCACCAAGAGACCCAGTACTTC. This chain connects TRBV5-1 to TRBJ2-5, with a tentative D call TRBD1 (7 bases). Looked up from germline, CDR1 is SGHRS and CDR2 is YFSETQ. CDR3 size: 14 residues. V was pared by 4 bases and J by 0 bases, with 10 bases between. Full variable domain (missing parts from reference TRBV5-1 and TRBJ2-5): KAGVTQTPRYLIKTRGQQVTLSCSPISGHRSVSWYQQTPGQGLQFLFEYFSETQRNKGNFPGRFSGRQFSNSRSEMNVSTLELGDSALYLCASSAGQHQETQYFGPGTRLLVL.

V gene TRBV29-1 combines with J gene TRBJ1-5, with D possibly TRBD1 on 6 matching bases. The V gene's germline CDR1 is SQVTM and CDR2 ANQGSEA. The CDR3 runs 13 residues. Trimming took 4 bases from V and 8 from J, leaving 15 bases between them. CDR3 DNA sequence: TGCAGCGTTGGGGGGCAGCAGCGTGAGCCCCAGCATTTT. Translation: CSVGGQQREPQHF.